This T cell receptor (beta chain) was sequenced for a study of blood T cell repertoires in COVID-19. How the authors handled the data: Reference gene primer amplification yielded estimated nucleated cell counts. Sequenced by immunoSEQ multiplex PCR; TCRdb stores in-frame clones only, minus some. That table furnishes V, J and clone size, whereas the DNA furnished D and trimming. The sample yields roughly 63,000 clones, about 78% seen once. This CDR3 is built from 15 residues. The V and J ends lost 0 bases and 4 bases, in that order; junction bases with no gene match: 0. The germline V gene has CDR1 MNHEY and CDR2 SVGAGI.

This TCR was recovered from a man older than 75 with acute or convalescent COVID-19. Specimen: peripheral blood. The chain is built from TRBV6-5 and TRBJ2-5; 12 bases are a match to TRBD2. CDR3 protein: CASSYSGLAGETQYF. CDR3 bases: TGTGCCAGCAGTTACTCGGGACTAGCGGGAGAGACCCAGTACTTC.